This TCR beta chain was recorded in a study of Tregs in tolerant kidney transplant recipients. About this clone itself: As yet, its antigen is unknown.

CD4+CD25+CD127- Tregs, CD4+CD25- non-Tregs, CD4 and CD8 cells were sorted. TCRdb's table, derived via immunoSEQ multiplex PCR, lists solely in-frame clones and lacks some. The sample holds roughly 250,000 clones; 80% to 85% are singletons and the top ten take 0.5% to 0.65%. The study's findings and limits: The small number of patients limits these findings pending further validation. Biological reproducibility was not directly addressed, but technical replication error appeared minimal.

This receptor was obtained from a human donor in good health. The sample taken for sequencing was CD4+ T cells from blood.

CDR3 sequence: CASSAGLNNEQFF. In DNA, the CDR3 is TGTGCCAGCAGCGCCGGGTTAAACAATGAGCAGTTCTTC. This chain joins TRBV11-2 and TRBJ2-1; D unresolved. V was pared by 5 bases and J by 5 bases, with 10 bases between. Per the germline V gene, CDR1 is SGHAT and CDR2 is FQNNGV. There are 13 residues in the CDR3.